This T cell receptor (delta chain) came from a study of gamma-delta T cells after stem cell transplantation. A note on this clone: This may stem from a read error, because a much larger clone lies one nucleotide away.

TCRdb called clones anew from the RT-PCR reads with CATT. The repertoire consists of 200 to 300 delta-chain clones, with about 56% occurring once and the leading ten covering under 55%. The length of the CDR3 is 16 residues. This clonotype was sampled from a human donor. It is not recorded whose cells these are; they may come from a transplant donor. Sequenced: gamma-delta T cells. The V gene went uncalled, while the J gene is TRDJ1; the tabulated D call, TRDD3, remains unverified against the DNA. Judging by the DNA end, TRDJ2 fits better; the J call may be wrong. As DNA, the CDR3 is TGTGCCTGTGACCTACTGGGTACAAGTTACACCGATAAACTCTTCTTT. The encoded protein is CACDLLGTSYTDKLFF.